A single sample gave rise to the 14 T cell receptor beta chains below, sequenced in a study of metastatic and nonmetastatic thyroid tumors. Until they underwent thyroid surgery, no patient had received any treatment. TCRdb re-called the PCR reads through MiXCR. Of about 22,000 clones in the sample, around 18% were seen once. The sample comprised adjacent normal tissue. These receptor sequences come from a male donor with papillary thyroid cancer or a benign thyroid nodule (not recorded which). Some clones in this sample may be carry-over from other donors' samples.

This clone has just a few counts. A much more abundant neighbour one base away suggests this may be a read error. This rearrangement joins TRBV20-1 to TRBJ2-3, with D possibly TRBD1 on 5 matching bases. The CDR3 consists of 13 residues. Per germline, CDR1 DFQATT and CDR2 SNEGSKA (reference sequence). This CDR3 is CSALGRSTGTQYF. In nucleotides, the CDR3 is TGCAGTGCTTTAGGACGAAGCACAGGTACGCAGTATTTT.

The chain links TRBV20-1 to TRBJ2-7; D could derive from TRBD1 or TRBD2 (6 bases each). Germline CDR1 and CDR2: DFQATT and SNEGSKA (reference sequence). The CDR3 loop spans 15 amino acids. The CDR3, as DNA: TGCAGTACTAGAGATCCCACATGGGGGGCATACGAGCAGTACGTC. It specifies CSTRDPTWGAYEQYV.

As regards this clone: A read error may account for a junction end that differs from germline. The V gene is TRBV12-3 or TRBV12-4, the J gene TRBJ2-5; D remains unclear. The length of the CDR3 is 12 residues. DNA for the CDR3: TGTGCCAGCAGCAATAACCAAGAGACCAAGTACTTC. Amino acids: CASSNNQETKYF.

This chain joins TRBV7-8 and TRBJ1-1; unclear D gene. Germline loops: CDR1 SGHVS, CDR2 FQNEAQ. This CDR3 is 12 amino acids long. The V and J ends lost 3 bases and 14 bases respectively, with 16 bases between them. CDR3 loop: CASSLRNSEEFF. The CDR3, as DNA: TGTGCCAGCAGCTTGAGGAACTCTGAAGAATTCTTT.

This clone came up many times. The junction does not match germline at one end; this may be a read error. The chain carries TRBV30 and TRBJ2-1; no reliable D call. CDR3 length: 13 residues. Germline values: CDR1 GTSNPN, CDR2 SVGIG (reference sequence). The CDR3 loop reads CAWSYDSYNEQFF. The CDR3 DNA is TGTGCCTGGAGTTACGACTCCTATAATGAGCAGTTCTTC.

As to this clone: A read error may explain this, as a much larger clone is one base away. The chain recombines TRBV6-2 or TRBV6-3 with TRBJ2-3; a possible D gene is TRBD2 (5 bases). CDR3 length equals 14 residues. Germline assignment: CDR1 MNHEY and CDR2 SVGEGT. This CDR3 is CSSRPSGVADTQYF. Written as DNA, the CDR3 is TGTTCCAGCAGGCCGTCCGGGGTCGCAGATACGCAGTATTTT.

Relative to its sample, this clone is medium-sized (0.01 to 0.1%). The chain has TRBV11-2 and TRBJ2-1, with 11 bases lining up with TRBD2. CDR3 length equals 16 residues. Germline V gene sequence: CDR1 SGHAT, CDR2 FQNNGV. V shed 3 bases, J shed 10 bases, and the junction held 11 bases outside the gene matches. In nucleotides, the CDR3 is TGTGCCAGCAGCTTGGGGGTTAGCGGGGGGGCACTAGAGCAGTTCTTC. This codes for CASSLGVSGGALEQFF.

This clone was recorded at least ten times. This could be a read error, since a much larger clone is one nucleotide away. This likely comes from a read error, as the CDR3 has no conserved phenylalanine or tryptophan at its end. V usage is TRBV6-1 and J usage is TRBJ2-6, with D unresolved. This CDR3 contains 16 residues. The germline V gene has CDR1 MNHNS and CDR2 SASEGT. V gave up 5 bases and J gave up 0 bases, with 11 bases separating them. The CDR3 is CASSHAPDSGANVLTL. DNA for the CDR3: TGTGCCAGCAGTCACGCCCCGGACTCTGGGGCCAACGTCCTGACTCTC.

This rearrangement joins TRBV9 to TRBJ2-1, with 11 bases aligning to TRBD2. Germline values: CDR1 SGDLS, CDR2 YYNGEE. V gave up 4 bases and J gave up 5 bases; unmatched junction bases: 8. CDR3 length: 16 amino acids. The CDR3: CASSPGGLAVDNEQFF. In DNA, the CDR3 is TGTGCCAGCAGCCCCGGGGGACTAGCGGTCGACAATGAGCAGTTCTTC.

This clone occurred many times. The chain uses TRBV2 and TRBJ1-5; D is ambiguous. Trimming removed 4 bases at V and 2 bases at J, with 9 bases between. This CDR3 contains 14 residues. Germline V lookup: CDR1 SNHLY, CDR2 FYNNEI. The CDR3 coding sequence is TGTGCCAGCAGTGTCGAAAGGGGCAATCAGCCCCAGCATTTT. Translating gives CASSVERGNQPQHF.

This clone showed up many times. The chain uses TRBV24-1 and TRBJ2-2; TRBD1 might be the D (5 bases). Germline V CDR1 and CDR2: KGHDR, SFDVKD. The CDR3 length is 20 residues. Between the trimmed V and J ends, which lost 2 bases and 2 bases, there was a span of 23 bases. The CDR3 reads CATSDSSVAGYIPNTGELFF. CDR3 nucleotide sequence: TGTGCCACCAGTGATTCATCAGTCGCAGGGTATATACCCAACACCGGGGAGCTGTTTTTT.

At least ten counts were recorded for this clone. The chain joins TRBV9 to TRBJ2-2; 8 bases are a match to TRBD1. The germline CDR1 and CDR2 sequences are SGDLS and YYNGEE. The CDR3 runs to 15 residues. The J segment lost 4 bases and the V segment lost 3 bases, leaving 5 bases of the junction unmatched. The CDR3 reads CASSATGDVTGELFF. CDR3 DNA sequence: TGTGCCAGCAGCGCGACAGGGGATGTCACCGGGGAGCTGTTTTTT.

Sample share makes this clone medium-sized. The rearrangement joins TRBV12-3 or TRBV12-4 to TRBJ1-3; D not resolved. This CDR3 has 14 residues. Trimming cost V 9 bases and J 2 bases, with 14 bases left between them. CDR3 region: CASLSGDAGNTIYF. Written as DNA, the CDR3 is TGTGCCAGTTTATCCGGGGATGCTGGAAACACCATATATTTT.

The chain has TRBV5-1 and TRBJ2-7, with D hard to call. In germline, CDR1 is SGHRS, CDR2 YFSETQ. The length of the CDR3 is 16 residues. V lost 0 bases, J lost 5 bases, and 18 bases lay in between. This CDR3 is CASSLVGSQQVHEQYF. The CDR3, as DNA: TGCGCCAGCAGCTTGGTAGGGTCCCAGCAGGTCCACGAGCAGTACTTC.